This passage covers 22 T cell receptor beta chains from one sample sequenced in a study of blood T cell repertoires in COVID-19. Only in-frame clones appear in the TCRdb table, and some are missing; sequencing was by immunoSEQ multiplex PCR. The sample has 68,000 or so clones, 60% to 85% seen once; the top ten hold roughly a quarter. Sequenced sample: peripheral blood. The receptors derive from a human donor in a cohort sampled during active COVID-19.

This clone was detected only a few times. The chain joins TRBV15 to TRBJ2-7; 9 bases are a match to TRBD2. Germline V gene data show CDR1 as LNHNV and CDR2 as YYDKDF (reference sequence). The V and J ends lost 1 base and 4 bases, in that order; junction bases with no gene match: 14. The CDR3 is 18 residues long. CDR3 nucleotide sequence: TGTGCCACCAGCAGAGGGCGGCTAGCGGGGCAAGCCAGGTACGAGCAGTACTTC. Encoded protein: CATSRGRLAGQARYEQYF.

The V and J genes are TRBV24-1 and TRBJ2-7, with 10 bases that match TRBD1. The CDR3 length is 17 residues. V lost 4 bases, J lost 5 bases, and 13 bases stayed unmatched. Germline assignment: CDR1 KGHDR and CDR2 SFDVKD. This chain's CDR3 is CATSEGTGDPTTNEQYF. DNA of the CDR3: TGTGCCACCAGTGAGGGGACAGGGGACCCCACTACTAACGAGCAGTACTTC.

The genes are TRBV9 and TRBJ2-1, with 9 bases lining up with TRBD2. Germline-derived CDR1 and CDR2 are SGDLS and YYNGEE. V dropped 0 bases and J dropped 4; count of bases not matched to a gene: 2. The CDR3 is made up of 15 amino acids. The CDR3 loop reads CASSVDSGGYNEQFF. CDR3 DNA sequence: TGTGCCAGCAGCGTAGATAGCGGGGGATACAATGAGCAGTTCTTC.

The chain carries TRBV7-2 and TRBJ2-1, with TRBD2 identical over 8 bases. This CDR3 is built from 13 residues. V lost 0 bases to trimming and J lost 12 bases; unmatched junction nucleotides: 4. Germline CDR1 and CDR2: SGHTA and FQGNSA. CDR3 nucleotide sequence: TGTGCCAGCAGCTTAGCTGGGCTAGCGGGGCAGTTCTTC. Its protein is CASSLAGLAGQFF.

This clone has just a few counts. The chain has TRBV5-4 and TRBJ2-2, with 13 bases aligning to TRBD2. Germline-derived CDR1 and CDR2 are SGHNT and YYREEE (reference sequence). The CDR3 has 16 residues. The V and J ends lost 3 bases and 5 bases, in that order; junction bases with no gene match: 4. CDR3 coding DNA: TGTGCCAGCAGCTCCGGACTAGCGGGAGATACCGGGGAGCTGTTTTTT. Amino acids: CASSSGLAGDTGELFF.

The V call is TRBV5-4, the J call TRBJ2-1, with 7 bases that match TRBD1. The CDR3 covers 17 residues. Germline assignment: CDR1 SGHNT and CDR2 YYREEE (reference sequence). The junction had 16 bases not matched to a gene; V was cut back by 0 bases and J by 10 bases. The CDR3, as DNA: TGTGCCAGCAGCTTGGCCGGCAGACAGGGACCAATTGGCGAGCAGTTCTTC. This gives the protein CASSLAGRQGPIGEQFF.

The chain uses TRBV6-5 and TRBJ1-2; 10 bases are shared with TRBD1. Losses at the gene ends were 7 bases for V and 4 bases for J; bases not matched to a gene: 3. Germline CDR1 is MNHEY and CDR2 is SVGAGI. The CDR3 sequence is 13 residues long. The CDR3 DNA is TGTGCCAGCAATAGGGACAGGGGCTATGGCTACACCTTC. This gives the protein CASNRDRGYGYTF.

The gene calls are TRBV24-1 and TRBJ2-1; 8 bases map to TRBD1. The V and J ends lost 8 bases and 3 bases, in that order; junction bases with no gene match: 2. The germline CDR1 and CDR2 sequences are KGHDR and SFDVKD. The CDR3 contains 13 residues. The CDR3 sequence is CATTGGDYNEQFF. For the CDR3, the DNA is TGTGCCACCACAGGGGGCGACTACAATGAGCAGTTCTTC.

The chain has TRBV6-2 or TRBV6-3 and TRBJ2-6, with D perhaps matching TRBD1 (5 bases). CDR3 length: 16 residues. CDR1 MNHEY and CDR2 SVGEGT come from the germline V gene. Trimming shortened V by 4 bases and J by 0 bases, and 10 bases separated the two germline ends. The CDR3 DNA is TGTGCCAGCAGTTCAGACAGCCGCTCTGGGGCCAACGTCCTGACTTTC. It codes for CASSSDSRSGANVLTF.

The genes are TRBV28 and TRBJ2-3; 9 nucleotides align to TRBD2. The CDR3 length is 17 residues. From germline, CDR1 is MDHEN and CDR2 SYDVKM. Unmatched junction bases numbered 7, after V lost 3 bases and J lost 0 bases. Written as DNA, the CDR3 is TGTGCCAGCAGTTTTAGGGCTAGCGGGACGAGCACAGATACGCAGTATTTT. Translation: CASSFRASGTSTDTQYF.

The chain links TRBV5-6 to TRBJ2-5; TRBD2 matches at 13 bases. Trimming removed 5 bases from V and 4 bases from J; junction bases left unmatched: 8. This CDR3 is built from 16 residues. Per germline, CDR1 SGHDT and CDR2 YYEEEE. CDR3 protein: CASRPRTSGGRETQYF. The CDR3 DNA follows: TGTGCCAGCAGGCCTCGGACTAGCGGGGGCCGAGAGACCCAGTACTTC.

The chain combines TRBV29-1 with TRBJ2-1; 10 bases are a match to TRBD2. The ends lost 5 bases at V and 3 bases at J; junction bases unmatched: 7. The CDR3 totals 15 residues. The germline gives CDR1 SQVTM, CDR2 ANQGSEA. The CDR3 spells CSVPPPSGSYNEQFF. The CDR3 DNA sequence: TGCAGCGTTCCCCCCCCTAGCGGGAGCTACAATGAGCAGTTCTTC.

The V call is TRBV5-6, the J call TRBJ2-2; a possible D gene is TRBD2 (5 bases). The CDR3 totals 13 residues. Trimming cost V 0 bases and J 8 bases, with 8 bases left between them. CDR1 SGHDT and CDR2 YYEEEE come from the germline V gene. In nucleotides, the CDR3 is TGTGCCAGCAGCTTGGAAGGGAGAGGGGAGCTGTTTTTT. This codes for CASSLEGRGELFF.

Written as DNA, the CDR3 is TGCGCCAGCAGCTTGGGGGCGGGGACCGCAGAAAAACTGTTTTTT. Its translation: CASSLGAGTAEKLFF. The gene calls are TRBV5-1 and TRBJ1-4; D perhaps matches TRBD1 (5 bases). Deletions cut 0 bases from V and 8 bases from J, with 14 bases between. Germline V CDR1 and CDR2: SGHRS, YFSETQ. The CDR3 loop spans 15 amino acids. The variable domain in full, completed from reference TRBV5-1 and TRBJ1-4, reads KAGVTQTPRYLIKTRGQQVTLSCSPISGHRSVSWYQQTPGQGLQFLFEYFSETQRNKGNFPGRFSGRQFSNSRSEMNVSTLELGDSALYLCASSLGAGTAEKLFFGSGTQLSVL.

This sequence joins TRBV9 and TRBJ2-3; 10 nucleotides align to TRBD1. There are 15 residues in the CDR3. Germline V gene data show CDR1 as SGDLS and CDR2 as YYNGEE. V shed 5 bases, J shed 4 bases, and the junction held 7 bases outside the gene matches. The chain's CDR3 is CASSPGGTGADTQYF. CDR3 DNA sequence: TGTGCCAGCAGTCCCGGCGGGACAGGGGCAGATACGCAGTATTTT.

This clone showed up just a few times. The V call is TRBV7-2, the J call TRBJ2-7, with D possibly being TRBD2 (6 bases). Trimming stripped 5 bases from V and 2 bases from J, with 13 bases between. In germline, CDR1 is SGHTA, CDR2 FQGNSA. The CDR3 runs 14 residues. The CDR3 reads CASSGGLIPYEQYF. The CDR3, as DNA: TGTGCCAGCAGCGGGGGACTCATACCCTACGAGCAGTACTTC.

This chain connects TRBV30 to TRBJ2-7; the D gene is possibly TRBD2 (5 bases). This CDR3 contains 14 residues. Germline loops: CDR1 GTSNPN, CDR2 SVGIG (reference sequence). The germline V and J ends were trimmed by 2 bases and 7 bases, with 18 bases remaining between them. The CDR3 region is CAWSTRTFLEEQYF. CDR3 DNA sequence: TGTGCCTGGAGTACAAGGACTTTCTTGGAGGAGCAGTACTTC.

The V gene is TRBV5-1, the J gene TRBJ2-5; D is possibly TRBD2 (6 bases). V lost 0 bases and J 5 bases, leaving 14 bases between the germline ends. The CDR3 sequence is 15 residues long. Per the germline V gene, CDR1 is SGHRS and CDR2 is YFSETQ. This CDR3 is CASSLGLESRETQYF. DNA for the CDR3: TGCGCCAGCAGCTTGGGACTAGAGTCACGGGAGACCCAGTACTTC. Based on the CDR3 plus reference TRBV5-1 and TRBJ2-5, the full variable domain is KAGVTQTPRYLIKTRGQQVTLSCSPISGHRSVSWYQQTPGQGLQFLFEYFSETQRNKGNFPGRFSGRQFSNSRSEMNVSTLELGDSALYLCASSLGLESRETQYFGPGTRLLVL.

The chain employs TRBV28 and TRBJ2-5; 10 bases agree with TRBD1. Looked up from germline, CDR1 is MDHEN and CDR2 is SYDVKM. After removal of 8 bases from V and 3 bases from J, the junction contained 6 bases not matched to a gene. There are 14 residues in the CDR3. The CDR3 sequence is CASVDRGPEETQYF. In nucleotides, the CDR3 is TGTGCCAGCGTAGACAGGGGGCCCGAAGAGACCCAGTACTTC.

This clone showed up just a few times. The chain is built from TRBV4-1 and TRBJ1-1; D is ambiguous. Germline loops: CDR1 MGHRA, CDR2 YSYEKL. V dropped 1 base and J dropped 3 bases, with 12 bases sitting between them. The CDR3 totals 15 residues. Here the CDR3 DNA reads TGCGCCAGCAGCCAAGTACTAGGGCCGGACACTGAAGCTTTCTTT. Protein product: CASSQVLGPDTEAFF.

This clone was counted between two and nine times. This chain uses TRBV6-2 or TRBV6-3 with TRBJ2-7; tentatively, D is TRBD2 (6 bases). The CDR3 totals 14 residues. The germline CDR1 and CDR2 sequences are MNHEY and SVGEGT. Trimming pared 4 bases from V and 3 bases from J, leaving 13 bases between. The CDR3 region has the DNA TGTGCCAGCAGTTTCGGGACTCCGGACTACGAGCAGTACTTC. It is translated as CASSFGTPDYEQYF.

The table lists this clone with a count of one. The rearrangement joins TRBV5-1 to TRBJ2-2; TRBD2 might be the D (5 bases). This CDR3 region has 15 residues. The germline CDR1 and CDR2 sequences are SGHRS and YFSETQ. The germline V and J ends were trimmed by 4 bases and 2 bases, with 12 bases remaining between them. In nucleotides, the CDR3 is TGCGCCAGCAGCCAAAGCGGAGACAACACCGGGGAGCTGTTTTTT. It is translated as CASSQSGDNTGELFF.